The following is a T cell receptor (beta chain) sequence with its context. The protocol was immunoSEQ multiplex PCR, while the TCRdb copy is restricted to in-frame clones and leaves out a portion. The repertoire holds tens of thousands of clones, with around nine tenths as singletons. The data were obtained in a study of technical replicates of blood from a handful of donors. Trimming at V came to 5 bases and at J to 4 bases, leaving 12 bases not matched to a gene. CDR1 is MDHEN and CDR2 is SYDVKM in the germline V gene. The CDR3 length is 16 residues. The sequence was obtained from a human donor in good health. The chain is built from TRBV28 and TRBJ2-7; TRBD2 matches at 9 bases. Sequenced: T cells isolated from PBMCs. CDR3 coding DNA: TGTGCCAGCAGTACCTATCTGGGGACTAGCATTTACGAGCAGTACTTC. Amino acids: CASSTYLGTSIYEQYF.